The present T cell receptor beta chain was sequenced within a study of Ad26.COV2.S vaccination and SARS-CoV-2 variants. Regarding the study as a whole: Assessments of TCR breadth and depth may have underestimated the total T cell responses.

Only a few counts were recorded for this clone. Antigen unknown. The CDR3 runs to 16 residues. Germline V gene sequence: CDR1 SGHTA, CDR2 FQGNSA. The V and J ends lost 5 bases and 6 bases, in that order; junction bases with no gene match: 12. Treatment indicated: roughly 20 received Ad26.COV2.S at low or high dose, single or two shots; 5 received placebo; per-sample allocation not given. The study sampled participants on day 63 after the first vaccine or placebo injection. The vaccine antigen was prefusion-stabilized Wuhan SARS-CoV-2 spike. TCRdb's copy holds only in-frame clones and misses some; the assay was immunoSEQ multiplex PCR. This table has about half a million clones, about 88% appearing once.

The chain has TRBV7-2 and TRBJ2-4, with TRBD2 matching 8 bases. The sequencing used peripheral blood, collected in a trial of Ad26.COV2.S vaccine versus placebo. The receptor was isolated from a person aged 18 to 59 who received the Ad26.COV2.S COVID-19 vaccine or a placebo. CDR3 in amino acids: CASSQQGGGRRNIQYF. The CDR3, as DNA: TGTGCCAGCAGCCAGCAAGGCGGGGGGAGGAGAAACATTCAGTACTTC.